This T cell receptor beta chain was sequenced for a study of cytomegalovirus exposure and HLA in healthy donors (dated by TCRdb to about 2017). A note on the overall study: An earlier analysis of some 600 of the donors reported 276 Gb of sequence data and 117 million unique TCR beta sequences obtained from some 170 million T cells. Donor age, sex, ethnicity and CMV serostatus were collected together with the repertoire data. An earlier analysis of some 500 of the donors applied high-throughput TCR beta sequencing to assess whether each TCR beta V gene segment acted as functional or pseudogenic. The T cell repertoires of under 700 subjects were profiled by immunosequencing and related to cytomegalovirus serostatus. HLA typing covered class I and class II loci at four-digit resolution. Genome-wide SNP genotypes for about 65% of the 666 donors were used in a later genetic analysis, which treated that subset as a discovery cohort. The number of donors typed differed by locus, with roughly 629-640 for A, B, C, DRB1 and DQB1, over 500 for DQA1, approximately 580 for DPA1, and about 450 for DPB1. Roughly 310 gigabases of sequencing data and tens of millions of unique TCR sequences were included in an early release covering roughly 600 HLA-typed donors. To predict cytomegalovirus infection status, the study combined high-throughput TCR immunosequencing, statistical association of individual TCRs with disease status, and machine learning. To study patterns of TCR occurrence, a later analysis re-analyzed previously published TCR beta repertoires from under 750 donors and added high-resolution HLA genotyping. Of the roughly 390 genotyped donors, around 81% fell in the genetic ancestry cluster associated with self-reported Caucasian donors. Among about 360 genotyped donors of the cohort, an average of around 240,000 unique TCR beta nucleotide sequences were sequenced per donor, around 20% of them non-productive. Along with the roughly 670-subject first cohort, a separate validation cohort of roughly 110 different subjects was used. The study aimed to test whether signatures of past pathogen exposure could be identified by cataloging public T cell receptors. All discovery cohort repertoires had been generated on a single sequencing platform. Roughly 5 DR-DQ haplotypes were handled as single units for association and clustering, since linkage in the cohort was strong. The later analysis used no new phenotypic data to find candidate immune exposures, relying instead on TCR beta sequences and their occurrence across donors.

Library construction relied on the immunoSEQ multiplex PCR assay. For the multiplex PCR, a mixture combining 60 forward primers for TCR Vbeta segments and 13 reverse primers for TCR Jbeta segments was used. The CDR3 region of rearranged TCR beta genes was amplified from genomic DNA with a multiplex PCR assay. The amplified TCR beta libraries were sequenced on the Illumina HiSeq System as 87-base-pair reads. In the original analysis: A later analysis counted around 72 million unique TCR beta chains across the 650 to 700 repertoires, and 10 million to 12 million of these chains were shared by at least two donors. Raw reads were error-corrected and collapsed into unique sequences by a nearest-neighbor algorithm in which closely related sequences were merged to remove PCR and sequencing errors. Alignment of CDR3 sequences to IMGT reference sequences was used to assign V, D and J gene segments. For a sequence to be retained, a match of at least six nucleotides to both a V gene segment and a J gene segment was required. Rearrangements were called productive when the CDR3 lacked stop codons and stayed in frame with V and J; all others were non-productive. CDR3 was defined by IMGT convention, running from the second conserved V-encoded cysteine to the conserved J-encoded phenylalanine. In an earlier analysis of 500 to 650 of the donors, sequences lacking an unambiguous match to a single V gene segment were excluded. An earlier analysis of around 600 of the donors classified V segments as functional when productive rearrangements were above 56.7% and as segregating when the standard deviation between donors was above 5%. To diagnose cytomegalovirus status from the catalog of TCR beta chain sequences, a statistical classification framework was built. In a later analysis, TCR nucleotide sequences were compared against IMGT/GENE-DB human TR gene sequences so that V and J genes could be assigned. The TCRdist pipeline was used in a later analysis to assign CDR3 sequences and most-parsimonious VDJ recombination scenarios. A later analysis defined each TCR beta chain by its CDR3 amino acid sequence plus V-gene family, and excluded reads lacking a unique V-gene family. In a later analysis, fewer than 600 highly shared, low-generation-probability nucleotide sequences were removed to address suspected cross-contamination and a sequencing artifact. In a later analysis, a clonal expansion index was calculated for each public chain from normalized within-repertoire ranks of inferred template counts. A later analysis computed generation probabilities with a VDJ recombination model fitted to out-of-frame rearrangements, and checked the results against IGoR. In a later analysis, TCR-TCR, TCR-HLA and TCR-CMV co-occurrence was scored with hypergeometric tests, and a repertoire-size bias correction was applied to TCR pairs. To estimate false discovery rates, a later analysis permuted the HLA or CMV assignments 20 times. In a later analysis, co-occurring TCRs were grouped with DBSCAN, and TCRdist sequence similarity was added when clustering was performed within HLA-allele-positive subsets. Co-occurrence clustering excluded repertoires with fewer than 30,000 or more than 120,000 public chains, plus five with anomalous nucleotide sharing. Not all clones reach the TCRdb copy of this immuneACCESS table, which keeps in-frame sequences only. Checked studies attribute under half of the gap to unresolved V genes and leave the rest unexplained. For V, J and clone size, that table is used; D and trimming come from the DNA. The sample table shows 200,000 to 250,000 clones, and about 79% are seen once. Of the sample, around 1.8% is held by the ten largest clones.

CDR1 SEHNR and CDR2 FQNEAQ are derived from the germline V gene (reference sequence). Deletion took 5 bases off V and 3 bases off J, with a span of 11 bases between the germline ends. Measured from the cysteine to the phenylalanine, the CDR3 is 13 residues long. Here the CDR3 DNA is all that survives: 39 bases in frame from base 1. The table lists this clone with a few counts. Its target antigen remains unknown. No qualities accompany the bases; no much larger clone lies one base away. In total, just over 650 healthy bone marrow donors made up the cohort. At the time of sampling, every cohort member was nominally healthy, though immune exposures that went unrecorded were likely present. The donor tested CMV seronegative and was one of the 352 seronegative cohort members. Every donor gave a peripheral blood sample, and the peripheral blood mononuclear cells from that sample were used for TCR beta sequencing. Genomic DNA extraction from the blood cell samples was performed with the Qiagen DNeasy Blood Extraction Kit.

What the authors observed across the whole study: In a later analysis, over 15,000 TCR beta sequences were associated with specific HLA alleles at a false discovery rate of 0.05. Because counts were too low, roughly 16 rarely observed V segments, including chromosome 9 orphons, were excluded from the earlier analysis of under 650 of the donors. In vitro tests confirmed that three of the cytomegalovirus-associated TCR beta chains recognize cytomegalovirus antigens. The presence/absence analyses assumed that sequencing depth was roughly uniform across donors, and that assumption may not be true. The authors suggested that the approach could potentially be extended to other disease states and immunological phenotypes. In an earlier analysis of some 500 of the donors, most TCR beta V segments were observed in productive rearrangements about 87% or about 30% of the time, broadly matching IMGT annotations. A later analysis reported that several top co-occurrence clusters appeared linked to parvovirus B19, influenza, CMV and Epstein-Barr virus. According to a later analysis, TCR association rates differed among HLA loci, with DRB1 alleles showing the most associated TCRs and HLA-C alleles showing the fewest. A later genetic analysis associated a missense DCLRE1C variant with V-gene and J-gene trimming of TCR beta chains, and an independent cohort replicated the association. While some public TCRs were present in many individuals, most TCR sequences turned up only very rarely across donors. According to a later genetic analysis, donors in an Asian-associated ancestry cluster had fewer N-insertions in productive TCRs than the approximately 610-donor mean. Correlated functional status among segregating V segments might be attributable to linkage disequilibrium, but an unknown experimental factor could not be ruled out. A cluster of highly shared sequence variants was judged likely to represent a technical artifact of the sequencing pipeline. Because HLA typing was unavailable for some donors at each locus, only the typed subset was used in association tests. CMV serostatus was the only immune exposure information available for the cohort. When HLA alleles, especially DR and DQ, strongly co-occurred, attributing TCR associations to individual alleles was difficult. In a later analysis, HLA-associated TCR beta chains were found to be more clonally expanded and to have lower generation probabilities than equally common non-associated chains. According to a later analysis, most CMV-associated TCR beta chains appeared to be HLA-restricted, and the HLA associations seemed to be driven largely by CMV exposure. Some IMGT-functional V segments, including TRBV6-2 and TRBV6-3, could not be told apart with the 87-base-pair reads, so those segments were excluded. The study listed 150 to 200 TCR beta chains as associated with cytomegalovirus. In both the original and validation cohorts, the classifier was reported to diagnose cytomegalovirus status with high specificity and sensitivity. Only TCR beta chains were sequenced in this cohort, and the absence of alpha or paired-chain data limited detectable features. A further reported finding was that TCR beta sequences accurately predicted the HLA-A and HLA-B alleles for most subjects in the first cohort.

The sequence links TRBV7-9 to TRBJ2-7; perhaps TRBD1 is the D gene, with 5 bases matching. Input material: PBMCs. This TCR derives from a man younger than 35 in good health and CMV-seronegative. The sequenced DNA: TGTGCCAGCAGCCTCTCCGACAGCTACGAGCAGTACTTC. Its protein reads: CASSLSDSYEQYF.